These 5 T cell receptor beta chains came from one sample sequenced in a study of cytomegalovirus exposure and HLA in healthy donors. Primers: 60 Vbeta forward and 13 Jbeta reverse. Profiling relied on immunoSEQ multiplex PCR, and the TCRdb table lists in-frame clones only, not all of them. The sample includes over 150,000 clones, over 70% of them seen just once. Sample: PBMCs. The source of these receptors is a man aged 25 to 45 in good health and CMV-seropositive.

The genes are TRBV4-1 and TRBJ2-5; tentative D call: TRBD1 (5 bases). Matching the DNA end better, TRBJ2-7 makes the J call doubtful. The CDR3 is 15 residues long. Germline V gene lookup returns CDR1 MGHRA and CDR2 YSYEKL. In DNA, the CDR3 is TGCGCCAGCAGCCAAGCATTCAGGGAATCCTACGAGCAGTACTTC. Translating it yields CASSQAFRESYEQYF.

The V and J genes are TRBV5-1 and TRBJ2-7; 9 positions agree with TRBD1. In germline, CDR1 is SGHRS, CDR2 YFSETQ. V was clipped by 3 bases and J by 5 bases; unmatched bases: 6. The CDR3 totals 14 residues. The CDR3 DNA reads TGCGCCAGCAGCTGGGGACAGGGAACCGACGAGCAGTACTTC. Its protein is CASSWGQGTDEQYF.

This chain joins TRBV2 and TRBJ2-5, with 11 positions matching TRBD2. This CDR3 region has 16 residues. Trimming cost V 5 bases and J 4 bases; bases outside gene matches: 9. Germline CDR1 and CDR2: SNHLY and FYNNEI. Here the CDR3 DNA reads TGTGCCAGCAGTCCCGTGCTAGCGGGAGGTTTAGAGACCCAGTACTTC. This translates into CASSPVLAGGLETQYF.

The J gene is TRBJ2-1, the V gene TRBV27; TRBD2 aligns across 10 bases. The CDR3 contains 15 residues. Per germline, CDR1 MNHEY and CDR2 SMNVEV (reference sequence). V dropped 6 bases and J dropped 6; count of bases not matched to a gene: 8. CDR3 bases: TGTGCCAGCAGCAGTAGCGGGAGGCGGGGCAATGAGCAGTTCTTC. Protein sequence: CASSSSGRRGNEQFF.

The chain uses TRBV19 and TRBJ2-7, with D unresolved. Germline CDR1 reads LNHDA; CDR2 reads SQIVND (reference sequence). This CDR3 has 14 residues. V was cut by 4 bases and J by 6 bases, with 16 bases left in between. This chain's CDR3 is CASSKTRRVSEQYF. The CDR3 DNA reads TGTGCCAGTAGTAAAACCCGCCGGGTGAGCGAGCAGTACTTC.